This TCR beta chain was observed in a study of blood T cell repertoires in COVID-19. Residents of approximately 25 US areas, aged about 18 to 89 years, made up the participants. Clinical history as reported by participants underpinned cohort assignment. Donors of Cohort 3 who recovered were those that had two negative PCRs, clearance, or symptom resolution. The CDR3 loop spans 12 amino acids. Germline V gene data show CDR1 as SQVTM and CDR2 as ANQGSEA. Trimming took off 2 bases at V and 4 bases at J, with 5 bases between the two ends. Per the original methods: It was from reference gene primer amplification that nucleated cell counts were estimated. Data came from immunoSEQ multiplex PCR; TCRdb stores just in-frame clones and leaves some out. Clonal size and the V and J genes are those of that table, whereas D and trimming came from the DNA. This table holds approximately 310,000 clones, 89% found once.

Input material: PBMCs or T cells enriched from blood (not recorded which). The origin of this receptor is a man aged 60 to 69 who had recovered from COVID-19. The genes are TRBV29-1 and TRBJ2-2; D is uncertain. CDR3 in amino acids: CSVEHFTGELFF. The CDR3 nucleotides read TGCAGCGTTGAACACTTCACCGGGGAGCTGTTTTTT.